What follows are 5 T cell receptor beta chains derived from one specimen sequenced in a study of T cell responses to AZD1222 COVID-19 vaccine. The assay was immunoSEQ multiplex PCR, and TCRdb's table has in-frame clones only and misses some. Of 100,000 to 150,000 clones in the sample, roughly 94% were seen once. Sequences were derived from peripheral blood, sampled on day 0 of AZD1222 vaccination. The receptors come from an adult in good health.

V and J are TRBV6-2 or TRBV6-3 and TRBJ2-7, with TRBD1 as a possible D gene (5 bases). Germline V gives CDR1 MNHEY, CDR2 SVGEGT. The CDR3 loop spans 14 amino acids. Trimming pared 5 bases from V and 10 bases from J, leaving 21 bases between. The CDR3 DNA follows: TGTGCCAGCAGTCGATCCCTCGACACCCAGGGCCAGTACTTC. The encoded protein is CASSRSLDTQGQYF.

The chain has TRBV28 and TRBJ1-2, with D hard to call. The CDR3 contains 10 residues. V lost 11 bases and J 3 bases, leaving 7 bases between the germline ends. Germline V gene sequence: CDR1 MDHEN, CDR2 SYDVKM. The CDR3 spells CALPYYGYTF. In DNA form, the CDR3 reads TGTGCCTTACCCTACTATGGCTACACCTTC.

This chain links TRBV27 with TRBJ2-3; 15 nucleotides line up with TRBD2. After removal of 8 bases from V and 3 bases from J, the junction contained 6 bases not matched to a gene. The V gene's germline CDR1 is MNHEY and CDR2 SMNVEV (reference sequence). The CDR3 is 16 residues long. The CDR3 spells CASWTSGRAGTDTQYF. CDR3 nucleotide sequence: TGTGCCAGCTGGACTAGCGGGAGGGCCGGGACAGATACGCAGTATTTT.

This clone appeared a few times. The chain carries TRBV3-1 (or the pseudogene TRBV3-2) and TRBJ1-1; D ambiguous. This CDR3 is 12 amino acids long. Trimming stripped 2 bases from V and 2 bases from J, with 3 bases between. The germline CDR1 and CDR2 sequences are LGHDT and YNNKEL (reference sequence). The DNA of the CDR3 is TGTGCCAGCAGCCAATATAACACTGAAGCTTTCTTT. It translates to CASSQYNTEAFF.

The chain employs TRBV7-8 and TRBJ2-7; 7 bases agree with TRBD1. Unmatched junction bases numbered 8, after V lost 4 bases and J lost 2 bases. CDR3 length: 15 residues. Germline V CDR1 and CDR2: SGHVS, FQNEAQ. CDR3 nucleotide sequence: TGTGCCAGCAGCTCCTCCCAGGGGGTGACCTACGAGCAGTACTTC. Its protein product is CASSSSQGVTYEQYF.